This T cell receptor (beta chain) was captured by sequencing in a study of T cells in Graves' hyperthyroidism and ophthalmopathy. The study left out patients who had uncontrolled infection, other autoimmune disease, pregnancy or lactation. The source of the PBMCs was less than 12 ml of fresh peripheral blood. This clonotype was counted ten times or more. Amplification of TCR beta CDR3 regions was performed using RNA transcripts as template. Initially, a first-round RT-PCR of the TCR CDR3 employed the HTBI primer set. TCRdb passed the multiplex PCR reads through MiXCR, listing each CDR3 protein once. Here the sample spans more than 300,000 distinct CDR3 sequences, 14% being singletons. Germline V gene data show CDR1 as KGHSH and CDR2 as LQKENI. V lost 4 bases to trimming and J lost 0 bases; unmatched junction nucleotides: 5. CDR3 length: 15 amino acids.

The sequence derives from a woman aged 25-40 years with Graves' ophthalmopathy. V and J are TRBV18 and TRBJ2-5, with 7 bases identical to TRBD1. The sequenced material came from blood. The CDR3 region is CASSRTGVNQETQYF. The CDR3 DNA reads TGTGCCAGCTCACGTACAGGGGTTAACCAAGAGACCCAGTACTTC.